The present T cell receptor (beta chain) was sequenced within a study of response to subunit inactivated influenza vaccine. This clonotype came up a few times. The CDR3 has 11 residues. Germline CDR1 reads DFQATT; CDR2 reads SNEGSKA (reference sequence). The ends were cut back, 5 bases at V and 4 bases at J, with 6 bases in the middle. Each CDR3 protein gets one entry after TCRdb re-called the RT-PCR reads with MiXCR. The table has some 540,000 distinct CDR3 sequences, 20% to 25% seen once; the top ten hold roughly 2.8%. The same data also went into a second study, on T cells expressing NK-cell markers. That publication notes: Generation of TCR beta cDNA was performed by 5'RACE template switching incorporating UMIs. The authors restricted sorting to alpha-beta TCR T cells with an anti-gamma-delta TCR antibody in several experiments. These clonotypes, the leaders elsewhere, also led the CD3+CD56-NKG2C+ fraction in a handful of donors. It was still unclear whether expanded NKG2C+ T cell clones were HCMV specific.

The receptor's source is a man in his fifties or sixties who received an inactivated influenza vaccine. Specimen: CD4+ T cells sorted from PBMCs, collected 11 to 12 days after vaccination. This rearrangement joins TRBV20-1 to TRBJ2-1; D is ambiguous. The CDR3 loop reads CSAERYNEQFF. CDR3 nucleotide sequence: TGCAGTGCTGAAAGATACAATGAGCAGTTCTTC.